One sample yielded the 10 T cell receptor beta chains listed below, sequenced in a study of radiotherapy plus CTLA-4 blockade in lung cancer. The repertoire was sequenced with immunoSEQ multiplex PCR; TCRdb's copy has only in-frame clones and lacks some. The sample yields approximately 89,000 clones, under 80% seen once. The sequencing here drew on peripheral blood, taken from a patient treated with radiotherapy plus ipilimumab. The receptors stem from a human donor with non-small cell lung cancer who had a partial response to radiotherapy plus ipilimumab. Some clones in this sample may be carry-over from other donors' samples.

V usage is TRBV11-2 and J usage is TRBJ2-3; TRBD1 agrees at 9 bases. J lost 6 bases, V lost 6 bases, and 4 bases had no gene match. Germline CDR1 is SGHAT and CDR2 is FQNNGV. This CDR3 is 13 amino acids long. CDR3 amino acids: CASRWTGEDTQYF. As DNA, the CDR3 is TGTGCCAGCAGGTGGACAGGGGAGGATACGCAGTATTTT.

The rearrangement links TRBV5-1 to TRBJ1-4; a weak D match, TRBD1 (5 bases). The germline V and J ends were trimmed by 1 base and 6 bases, with 19 bases remaining between them. The CDR3 runs to 17 residues. Germline assignment: CDR1 SGHRS and CDR2 YFSETQ. CDR3 region: CASSLKGYEKADEKLFF. The CDR3 DNA reads TGCGCCAGCAGCTTGAAGGGGTACGAGAAGGCGGATGAAAAACTGTTTTTT.

This clone was counted once. This chain links TRBV5-1 with TRBJ2-5; D ambiguous. The V end lost 0 bases, the J end lost 0 bases, and 12 bases lay between the germline ends. From germline, CDR1 is SGHRS and CDR2 YFSETQ. This CDR3 spans 16 amino acids. The CDR3 coding sequence is TGCGCCAGCAGCTTGGATCATCAGCGAAACCAAGAGACCCAGTACTTC. It codes for CASSLDHQRNQETQYF.

This clone appeared a few times. The V gene is TRBV7-9, the J gene TRBJ1-4, with D maybe TRBD1 (5 bases). The CDR3 is made up of 15 amino acids. Germline V gives CDR1 SEHNR, CDR2 FQNEAQ (reference sequence). V gave up 5 bases and J gave up 6 bases, with 16 bases separating them. The CDR3 DNA reads TGTGCCAGCAGCCTGGGGCCCGGTCGGGATGAAAAACTGTTTTTT. Its protein product is CASSLGPGRDEKLFF.

V and J are TRBV5-1 and TRBJ1-2, with D possibly being TRBD1 (5 bases). The CDR3 length is 13 residues. Looked up from germline, CDR1 is SGHRS and CDR2 is YFSETQ. V lost 1 base and J 5 bases, leaving 9 bases between the germline ends. The CDR3, as DNA: TGCGCCAGCAGCTTGCCCCAGGGTTATGGCTACACCTTC. It is translated as CASSLPQGYGYTF.

This clone came up a few times. The chain is built from TRBV5-8 and TRBJ2-5, with TRBD1 matching 7 bases. The J call may not be correct, given that the DNA end is closer to TRBJ2-7. The CDR3 is 15 residues long. Germline CDR1 reads SGHTS; CDR2 reads YDEGEE. The CDR3 spells CASSPETGLSHEQYF. CDR3 DNA: TGTGCCAGCAGCCCAGAGACAGGGTTGTCACACGAGCAGTACTTC.

The chain uses TRBV6-1 and TRBJ1-5; 7 nucleotides align to TRBD1. In germline, CDR1 is MNHNS, CDR2 SASEGT. The length of the CDR3 is 13 residues. Trimming removed 8 bases from V and 5 bases from J; junction bases left unmatched: 6. The DNA for the CDR3 is TGTGCCAGCGTGGACAGGCCCCATCAGCCCCAGCATTTT. Protein product: CASVDRPHQPQHF.

This clone showed up just a few times. The chain recombines TRBV12-1 with TRBJ2-1; TRBD2 is the table's D call and was not checked against the DNA. TRBV12-1 is a listed pseudogene. This CDR3 is built from 17 residues. The CDR3 region has the DNA TGTGCCAGCAGCGATACTAGCGGCCCCACCTCCTACAATGAGCAGTTCTTC. Its protein is CASSDTSGPTSYNEQFF.

This sequence joins TRBV6-1 and TRBJ2-5, with 15 bases identical to TRBD2. Germline-derived CDR1 and CDR2 are MNHNS and SASEGT. The ends lost 1 base at V and 4 bases at J; junction bases unmatched: 13. This CDR3 is 20 amino acids long. CDR3 sequence reads: CASSEVGLAGGLPGRETQYF. In DNA form, the CDR3 reads TGTGCCAGCAGTGAAGTTGGACTAGCGGGGGGGTTACCGGGGAGAGAGACCCAGTACTTC.

V and J are TRBV6-6 and TRBJ1-5; possibly TRBD1 for D (5 bases). Trimming took off 2 bases at V and 6 bases at J, with 11 bases between the two ends. The CDR3 sequence is 14 residues long. Germline CDR1 MNHNY, CDR2 SVGAGI (reference sequence). The DNA for the CDR3 is TGTGCCAGCAGTTACGGGAGGGGTATTCAGCCCCAGCATTTT. Encoded protein: CASSYGRGIQPQHF.